The source of this TCR beta chain is a study of cytomegalovirus exposure and HLA in healthy donors. Study findings and constraints: It was reportedly the case that the classifier diagnosed cytomegalovirus status with high specificity and sensitivity.

Details on this clone: What it recognizes is unknown.

The study ran its PCR with 60 Vbeta and 13 Jbeta primers. Sequencing used immunoSEQ multiplex PCR; TCRdb keeps in-frame clones, though not all of them. Of some 150,000 clones listed, approximately 84% were seen once; the top ten hold around 4.1%. From germline, CDR1 is LNHDA and CDR2 SQIVND (reference sequence). This CDR3 is 18 amino acids long. Trimming pared 7 bases from V and 0 bases from J, leaving 19 bases between. The source is a woman aged 45-60 years in good health and CMV-seropositive. This chain uses TRBV19 with TRBJ2-6; a possible D gene is TRBD2 (5 bases). The sequenced material came from PBMCs. The CDR3 DNA reads TGTGCCAGTACTCCATTAAGGACTGGACTCTCTGGGGCCAACGTCCTGACTTTC. It specifies CASTPLRTGLSGANVLTF.